Listed below are T cell receptor beta chains from one sample, sequenced in a study of blood T cell repertoires in COVID-19. This table comes from immunoSEQ multiplex PCR, and its TCRdb copy is limited to in-frame clones, with some not included. The sample records roughly 250,000 clones, about 90% being singletons. Sequenced material: PBMCs or T cells enriched from blood (not recorded which). The receptors were sampled from a human donor in a cohort exposed to, infected with or recovered from COVID-19 (not recorded which). The donor label of this sample is uncertain. Each CDR3 is given with its conserved first and last residue. The order of the fields is CDR3 length, clone size, J gene, V gene, D gene, CDR3 DNA, CDR3 protein. D genes are given only for firm matches. The size of a clone is reported for some rows only, either as once, few or many, or as a class for expanded clones.

>16|-|TRBJ2-2|TRBV25-1|-
TGTGCCAGCAGTGAATATAGGGGAAGAAACACCGGGGAGCTGTTTTTT
CASSEYRGRNTGELFF
>15|-|TRBJ1-2|TRBV27|TRBD1
TGTGCCAGCAGTTGGGACAGGGGGCCTATGTGGGGCTACACCTTC
CASSWDRGPMWGYTF
>15|-|TRBJ2-7|TRBV4-1|TRBD2
TGCGCCAGCAGCCGTACTAGCGGGGGGATCTACGAGCAGTACTTC
CASSRTSGGIYEQYF
>12|-|TRBJ1-2|TRBV10-3|TRBD1
TGTGCCATCAGTGACGACAGGGTTGGCTACACCTTC
CAISDDRVGYTF
>13|once|TRBJ1-1|TRBV6-5|-
TGTGCCAGCAGTCGGGGGATCATCACTGAAGCTTTCTTT
CASSRGIITEAFF
>12|-|TRBJ1-1|TRBV19|-
TGTGCCAGTAGTTTACAGGGAGTTGAAGCTTTCTTT
CASSLQGVEAFF
>14|-|TRBJ1-1|TRBV6-5|-
TGTGCCAGCAGTTACGGGCAGTTAACGACTGAAGCTTTCTTT
CASSYGQLTTEAFF
>14|once|TRBJ2-2|TRBV6-5|TRBD1
TGTGCCAGCGGAGGACAGGGGAGCACCGGGGAGCTGTTTTTT
CASGGQGSTGELFF
>14|-|TRBJ1-1|TRBV5-1|TRBD1
TGCGCCAGCAGCTTCACAGGGGGGAACACTGAAGCTTTCTTT
CASSFTGGNTEAFF
>13|-|TRBJ2-7|TRBV11-2|-
TGTGCCAGCAGCTTAGACAGGATTTACGAGCAGTACTTC
CASSLDRIYEQYF
>14|-|TRBJ2-2|TRBV3-1/TRBV3-2|-
TGTGCCAGCAGTCCCCAAACTTTGCACGGGGAGCTGTTTTTT
CASSPQTLHGELFF
>16|-|TRBJ1-6|TRBV7-6|TRBD1
TGTGCCAGCAGCCGCCGGACAGGGGGGGATAATTCACCCCTCCACTTT
CASSRRTGGDNSPLHF
>12|-|TRBJ1-2|TRBV29-1|-
TGCAGCGTTGGGGGCTTTAGCTATGGCTACACCTTC
CSVGGFSYGYTF
>21|-|TRBJ2-6|TRBV5-1|-
TGCGCCAGCAGTTCCGACCGGGGTTATAACTACGGGGACTCTGGGGCCAACGTCCTGACTTTC
CASSSDRGYNYGDSGANVLTF
>15|-|TRBJ1-2|TRBV3-1/TRBV3-2|-
TGTGCCAGCAGCCAAGTAAACGAGGGAAACTATGGCTACACCTTC
CASSQVNEGNYGYTF
>13|-|TRBJ2-5|TRBV30|-
TGTGCCATACTCCGGGACTACCAAGAGACCCAGTACTTC
CAILRDYQETQYF
>12|-|TRBJ1-1|TRBV13|-
TGTGCCAGCAGCCTCACAGCTACGGAAGCTTTCTTT
CASSLTATEAFF
>15|-|TRBJ2-1|TRBV4-1|TRBD2
TGCGCCAGCAGCCACAAGCGGGGGGGCCGAAATGAGCAGTTCTTC
CASSHKRGGRNEQFF
>14|-|TRBJ2-2|TRBV15|TRBD1
TGTGCCACCAGCGTCGACAGGGTCGGCGGGGAGCTGTTTTTT
CATSVDRVGGELFF
>19|-|TRBJ2-2|TRBV19|TRBD2
TGTGCCAGTAGTATTTATTCGGTGGGACTAGCGTGGAACACCGGGGAGCTGTTTTTT
CASSIYSVGLAWNTGELFF
>13|-|TRBJ2-1|TRBV10-2|-
TGCGCCAGCAGTGTTTGGCTTTACAATGAGCAGTTCTTC
CASSVWLYNEQFF
>11|-|TRBJ2-5|TRBV11-2|-
TGTGCCAGCAGCTTTAGCGAGACCCAGTACTTC
CASSFSETQYF
>13|-|TRBJ1-2|TRBV12-3/TRBV12-4|TRBD1
TGTGCCAGCAGCCCGGACAGGGGCTATGGCTACACCTTC
CASSPDRGYGYTF
>13|-|TRBJ2-2|TRBV4-2|-
TGTGCCAGCAGGGCAGGGGGGACCGGGGAGCTGTTTTTT
CASRAGGTGELFF
>16|-|TRBJ1-5|TRBV14|-
TGTGCCAGCAGCCAAGATCATGCCAGGGACAATCAGCCCCAGCATTTT
CASSQDHARDNQPQHF
>14|-|TRBJ1-2|TRBV14|-
TGTGCCAGCAGCCTTTCGTACAGGGCGGAAGGCTACACCTTC
CASSLSYRAEGYTF
>15|few|TRBJ1-2|TRBV4-3|-
TGCGCCAGCAGCCAAGATCCAGGGCACAACTATGGCTACACCTTC
CASSQDPGHNYGYTF
>13|-|TRBJ1-2|TRBV6-4|TRBD1
TGTGCCAGCAGTGACTCGACAGGGGATGGCTACACCTTC
CASSDSTGDGYTF
>12|-|TRBJ1-2|TRBV7-8|-
TGTGCCAGCAGCTTAGCGGGCTCTGGCTACACCTTC
CASSLAGSGYTF
>14|-|TRBJ1-1|TRBV30|-
TGTGCCTGGATCGGTGAAGGGGTGAACACTGAAGCTTTCTTT
CAWIGEGVNTEAFF
>15|-|TRBJ2-5|TRBV2|TRBD1
TGTGCCAGCACCGGTTTTCTCAGGGGGAGCGGGACCCAGTACTTC
CASTGFLRGSGTQYF
>20|once|TRBJ2-3|TRBV7-3|TRBD2
TGTGCCAGCAGCTTAACACCTAGCGGGGGGCCTATGTCAGTTTCAGATACGCAGTATTTT
CASSLTPSGGPMSVSDTQYF
>13|once|TRBJ1-1|TRBV11-2|-
TGTGCCAGCAGCTTAAGGCGGCAGGGTGAAGCTTTCTTT
CASSLRRQGEAFF
>14|-|TRBJ2-5|TRBV18|-
TGTGCCAGCTCAATAACAGGCACTCAAGAGACCCAGTACTTC
CASSITGTQETQYF
>15|few|TRBJ2-1|TRBV6-6|TRBD2
TGTGCCAGCAGCCGGCTAGCGGGGGGGCCCAATGAGCAGTTCTTC
CASSRLAGGPNEQFF
>15|-|TRBJ1-6|TRBV3-1/TRBV3-2|-
TGTGCCAGCAGCCAGGACTCCCAGTATAATTCACCCCTCCACTTT
CASSQDSQYNSPLHF